This T cell receptor beta chain was profiled in a study of blood T cells in healthy people across ages. Study conclusions and caveats: Long-lived donors had more naive CD4+ cells and higher diversity than aged donors.

The authors ran a second PCR of about 6 to 12 cycles using a sample-barcoded 5' primer and a J-beta primer mix. Using its own MiXCR run on the 5' RACE reads, TCRdb lists one record per CDR3 protein. The sample lists about 830,000 distinct CDR3 sequences, 55% to 65% occurring once. The V gene end was trimmed by 2 bases and the J gene end by 1 base; junction bases not matched to a gene: 5. The CDR3 has 16 amino acids. The germline CDR1 and CDR2 sequences are SGHVS and FQNEAQ. In its sample, this clonotype was seen once. The target antigen is unknown. The sequence derives from a man aged 25-45 years in good health. J is TRBJ2-3 and V is TRBV7-8, with 8 bases that match TRBD2. Sequenced input: blood. The CDR3, as DNA: TGTGCCAGCAGCTTAATGGGTAGCGGGGGCACAGATACGCAGTATTTT. This encodes CASSLMGSGGTDTQYF.